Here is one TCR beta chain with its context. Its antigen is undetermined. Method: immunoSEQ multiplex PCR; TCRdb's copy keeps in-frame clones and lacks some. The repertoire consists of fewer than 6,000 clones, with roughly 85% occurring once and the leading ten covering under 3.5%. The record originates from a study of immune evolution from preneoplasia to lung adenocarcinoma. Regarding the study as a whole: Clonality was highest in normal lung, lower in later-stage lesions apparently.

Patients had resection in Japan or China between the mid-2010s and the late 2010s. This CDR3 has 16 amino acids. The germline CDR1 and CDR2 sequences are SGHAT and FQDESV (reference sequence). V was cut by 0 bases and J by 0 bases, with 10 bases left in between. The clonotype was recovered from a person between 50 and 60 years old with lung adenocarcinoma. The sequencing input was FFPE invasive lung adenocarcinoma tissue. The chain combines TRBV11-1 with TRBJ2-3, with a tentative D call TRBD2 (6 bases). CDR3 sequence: CASSLAAGPSTDTQYF. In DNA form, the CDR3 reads TGTGCCAGCAGCTTAGCTGCGGGACCAAGCACAGATACGCAGTATTTT.